This paragraph reports one TCR beta chain. The record originates from a study of blood T cell repertoires in COVID-19. The CDR3 is made up of 12 amino acids. Germline CDR1 and CDR2: KGHDR and SFDVKD. The germline V and J ends were trimmed by 3 bases and 7 bases, with 8 bases remaining between them. As handled by the study authors: Scientists estimated how many nucleated cells there were by amplifying reference gene primers. Profiled with immunoSEQ multiplex PCR; TCRdb holds only in-frame clones, not every one. For V, J and clone size, that table is used; D and trimming come from the DNA. Of 200,000 to 250,000 clones listed, 80% to 90% are singletons.

The gene calls are TRBV24-1 and TRBJ2-5, with D possibly TRBD2 on 5 matching bases. The sequence came from a man aged 25 to 40 who had recovered from COVID-19. The source material was peripheral blood. The CDR3 DNA is TGTGCCACCAGTGATACCCGGGGGACCCAGTACTTC. Translating it yields CATSDTRGTQYF.